This T cell receptor (beta chain) was identified in a study of post-analysis software for immune sequencing data (dated by TCRdb to between 2014 and 2016). Regarding the complete study: Disease courses on record covered relapsing-remitting, secondary progressive and progressive-relapsing multiple sclerosis, though some patients had no subtype annotation. The multiple sclerosis patient repertoires were compared with ten to eleven previously published healthy control repertoires from donors aged 6 to 25 years. A subset of samples was prepared in parallel using single-end sample barcoding, then pooled and co-amplified after Illumina adapter ligation.

At the junction V is shortened by 3 bases and J by 1 base, with 6 bases in between. CDR1 and CDR2, looked up from the germline V gene, are SQVTM and ANQGSEA. The CDR3 contains 12 residues, cysteine and phenylalanine counted. Kept here is only the CDR3 DNA, which spans 36 bases and is read in frame from base 1. This clonotype was recorded at least ten times. Its antigen remains undetermined. Base quality data are lacking; no much larger clone is found one base away. Beyond this particular receptor, the publication reports: The multiple sclerosis patient group was slightly younger than the control group. Significantly higher frequencies in patients than in controls were found for about five TRBV segments, including TRBV5-6, TRBV5-1 and TRBV20-1. Significantly lower normalized Chao1 diversity was found in multiple sclerosis patients than in controls, suggesting substantial peripheral T-cell clonal expansion. When samples were clustered directly using the F measure, samples prepared in the same batch co-clustered strongly, which prompted a batch-effect correction.

TCR beta repertoires were profiled from peripheral blood of roughly 13 young patients with multiple sclerosis to demonstrate the VDJtools post-analysis software. The multiple sclerosis patients were children and adolescents ranging in age from about 6 to 16 years. Libraries were made using PCR. This sample was sequenced with an Illumina HiSeq 2500. To reduce PCR and sequencing biases, unique molecular identifiers were incorporated into the TCR beta cDNA libraries. Per 1 to 10 million input T cells, roughly 500,000 cDNA molecules were obtained, such that each molecule approximated one T cell. The patient libraries were prepared and sequenced using the same protocol as the earlier healthy control dataset. Within a given batch, samples were prepared together, multiplexed and sequenced on the same HiSeq lane. For the original study's pipeline: Raw barcoded reads were processed with MIGEC, and single-read molecular identifier groups were discarded before consensus assembly and CDR3 extraction. VDJtools was used for post-analysis of the clonotype tables, with diversity normalized by down-sampling every dataset to the smallest sample size. In repertoire overlap clustering, CDR3 amino acid sequences, but not nucleotide sequences, were matched to correct batch-related cross-sample contamination. TCRdb ran its own pipeline on the public reads, namely fastp trimming at Q25 and MiXCR clone calling, and kept in-frame beta chains. Entries that share a CDR3 protein sequence are merged under the most common genes and DNA. TCRdb assigned the V and J calls; the authors' analysis was not used. For this sample there are fewer than 600,000 distinct CDR3 sequences; around 40% appear just once. About 12% of the sample rests with the top ten.

The sample consisted of blood. Recombination joined TRBV29-1 with TRBJ2-5, with the D gene too uncertain to name. This TCR derives from a girl aged 5-17 years with multiple sclerosis. Here the CDR3 is given as CSVDVGQETQYF. The base sequence is TGCAGCGTTGACGTCGGCCAAGAGACCCAGTACTTC.